A single sample is the source of the 25 T cell receptor beta chains below, sequenced in a study of T cells expressing NK-cell markers (dated by TCRdb to about 2020). The library was produced with 5' RACE. Sequencing relied on an Illumina HiSeq 2000. The reads, reprocessed by TCRdb, yield one row per CDR3 protein sequence and no DNA. The sample's records list roughly 380,000 distinct CDR3 sequences. The top ten clones comprise under 6.5% of the sample. The source material was blood T cells: a sorted CD56 or NKG2C T cell subset, CD4+ or CD8+ T cells, or bulk PBMC T cells (not recorded which). The receptors come from a man aged 18 to 70 in good health.

The chain carries TRBV11-2 and TRBJ2-5; the D gene TCRdb calls, TRBD1, cannot be checked with no DNA. CDR1 and CDR2 (germline): SGHAT, FQNNGV. The CDR3 contains 15 residues. The CDR3 loop reads CASSSNTGGSETQYF. Drawing the rest from reference TRBV11-2 and TRBJ2-5, the complete variable domain is EAGVAQSPRYKIIEKRQSVAFWCNPISGHATLYWYQQILGQGPKLLIQFQNNGVVDDSQLPKDRFSAERLKGVDSTLKIQPAKLEDSAVYLCASSSNTGGSETQYFGPGTRLLVL.

This chain joins TRBV2 and TRBJ2-1; TCRdb's D gene call, TRBD2, goes unchecked for lack of DNA. Germline values: CDR1 SNHLY, CDR2 FYNNEI. CDR3 length: 19 amino acids. The CDR3 region is CASSEYPTKGTSFYNEQFF. Looking up the rest from reference TRBV2 and TRBJ2-1 gives the full variable domain: EPEVTQTPSHQVTQMGQEVILRCVPISNHLYFYWYRQILGQKVEFLVSFYNNEISEKSEIFDDQFSVERPDGSNFTLKIRSTKLEDSAMYFCASSEYPTKGTSFYNEQFFGPGTRLTVL.

The chain has TRBV20-1 and TRBJ2-3; TCRdb reports TRBD2, a call that lacks DNA to check it against. Germline V gives CDR1 DFQATT, CDR2 SNEGSKA (reference sequence). The CDR3 sequence is 15 residues long. CDR3 in amino acids: CSALRLAGGPDTQYF.

This rearrangement joins TRBV7-9 to TRBJ2-2. Germline V gene lookup returns CDR1 SEHNR and CDR2 FQNEAQ (reference sequence). There are 15 residues in the CDR3. The CDR3 here is CASLERSGDTGELFF. Combining the CDR3 with reference TRBV7-9 and TRBJ2-2 gives the whole variable domain DTGVSQNPRHKITKRGQNVTFRCDPISEHNRLYWYRQTLGQGPEFLTYFQNEAQLEKSRLLSDRFSAERPKGSFSTLEIQRTEQGDSAMYLCASLERSGDTGELFFGEGSRLTVL.

Here the CDR3 reads CASSLVVTGNSPLHF. The V call is TRBV5-5, the J call TRBJ1-6; absent DNA, TCRdb's TRBD1 call cannot be checked. CDR1 and CDR2 from the germline V gene are SGHKS and YYEKEE (reference sequence). This CDR3 is built from 15 residues.

The CDR3 is CSAKGNYTLNSPLHF. This chain connects TRBV20-1 to TRBJ1-6; without DNA, the TCRdb call of TRBD1 cannot be checked. From germline, CDR1 is DFQATT and CDR2 SNEGSKA (reference sequence). This CDR3 spans 15 amino acids.

This chain joins TRBV18 and TRBJ2-1; lacking DNA, the TRBD2 call made by TCRdb goes unchecked. Germline lookup yields CDR1 KGHSH and CDR2 LQKENI. The CDR3 consists of 14 residues. CDR3 protein: CASSGRLAGIEQFF.

CDR3 protein: CASSEGWLNGYTF. The chain has TRBV2 and TRBJ1-2. The CDR3 is made up of 13 amino acids. CDR1 is SNHLY, CDR2 FYNNEI, per germline. Variable domain in full (rest from reference TRBV2 and TRBJ1-2): EPEVTQTPSHQVTQMGQEVILRCVPISNHLYFYWYRQILGQKVEFLVSFYNNEISEKSEIFDDQFSVERPDGSNFTLKIRSTKLEDSAMYFCASSEGWLNGYTFGSGTRLTVV.

This rearrangement joins TRBV7-2 to TRBJ1-2; TCRdb's D call of TRBD1 is untestable without DNA. The CDR3 covers 14 residues. The V gene's germline CDR1 is SGHTA and CDR2 FQGNSA. CDR3 region: CASSFTGGGYGYTF.

The chain joins TRBV20-1 to TRBJ1-5. This CDR3 is 15 amino acids long. Germline-derived CDR1 and CDR2 are DFQATT and SNEGSKA (reference sequence). The CDR3 region is CSAVGTAYSNQPQHF.

V is TRBV7-9 and J is TRBJ2-7; the D call of TRBD1 rests on TCRdb alone, since no DNA is present to check it. This CDR3 is 16 amino acids long. Germline V CDR1 and CDR2: SEHNR, FQNEAQ (reference sequence). The CDR3 here is CASSPTRDRASYEQYF.

The chain has TRBV2 and TRBJ1-1. The CDR3 has 15 amino acids. Germline CDR1 SNHLY, CDR2 FYNNEI. The CDR3 reads CASSSEGPRVSEAFF.

This rearrangement joins TRBV12-3 or TRBV12-4 to TRBJ2-2. CDR3 length: 16 residues. The CDR3 sequence is CASSSRGFGFTGELFF.

The chain couples TRBV27 to TRBJ2-5; TCRdb's D call of TRBD1 is untestable without DNA. Germline lookup yields CDR1 MNHEY and CDR2 SMNVEV (reference sequence). The CDR3 spans 13 residues. The CDR3 sequence is CASSWGAEETQYF.

This sequence joins TRBV5-6 and TRBJ1-6; the D gene TCRdb calls, TRBD1, cannot be checked with no DNA. This CDR3 contains 16 residues. Germline V gives CDR1 SGHDT, CDR2 YYEEEE. CDR3 loop: CASSYGQGSYDSPLHF.

This sequence joins TRBV4-2 and TRBJ2-5; as DNA is missing, the TRBD2 call by TCRdb cannot be tested. The CDR3 has 17 residues. Germline V gene lookup returns CDR1 LGHNA and CDR2 YNFKEQ. The chain's CDR3 is CASSSGTSGVGGETQYF.

The chain couples TRBV7-2 to TRBJ1-3. The CDR3 extends over 14 amino acids. Germline V gene lookup returns CDR1 SGHTA and CDR2 FQGNSA. The CDR3: CASSPSRGWTTIYF. The entire variable domain, with the rest obtained from reference TRBV7-2 and TRBJ1-3, is as follows: GAGVSQSPSNKVTEKGKDVELRCDPISGHTALYWYRQSLGQGLEFLIYFQGNSAPDKSGLPSDRFSAERTGGSVSTLTIQRTQQEDSAVYLCASSPSRGWTTIYFGEGSWLTVV.

This chain joins TRBV24-1 and TRBJ1-4; TCRdb selects TRBD1, and the lack of DNA leaves this call unchecked. CDR1 and CDR2 (germline): KGHDR, SFDVKD. The CDR3 spans 16 residues. The CDR3 is CATSDGGTVGDEKLFF.

The CDR3 sequence: CASSLGDRGFGGYTF. This chain links TRBV5-1 with TRBJ1-2; TCRdb designates TRBD1, a call that cannot be tested without DNA. Germline V lookup: CDR1 SGHRS, CDR2 YFSETQ. CDR3 size: 15 residues.

J is TRBJ1-2 and V is TRBV5-4. CDR1 and CDR2 (germline): SGHNT, YYREEE (reference sequence). The length of the CDR3 is 12 residues. The CDR3 loop reads CASSQRKDGYTF.

The CDR3: CASSLTQGDTEAFF. This chain uses TRBV7-9 with TRBJ1-1; TCRdb's D call of TRBD1 is untestable without DNA. The germline CDR1 and CDR2 sequences are SEHNR and FQNEAQ (reference sequence). CDR3 length: 14 residues.

The chain recombines TRBV5-5 with TRBJ1-6. This CDR3 region has 16 residues. In germline, CDR1 is SGHKS, CDR2 YYEKEE (reference sequence). CDR3 residues: CASSLGQGQANSPLHF.

The V gene is TRBV6-1, the J gene TRBJ2-2; no DNA is available, so the TRBD1 call from TCRdb remains unchecked. CDR1 MNHNS and CDR2 SASEGT come from the germline V gene. The CDR3 length is 16 residues. CDR3 in amino acids: CASKGGRRKDTGELFF.

V usage is TRBV12-5 and J usage is TRBJ2-7; the TCRdb call, TRBD1, lacks DNA for checking. CDR1 LGHNT and CDR2 FRNRAP come from the germline V gene. The CDR3 is 15 residues long. The CDR3 is CASGPGTGGVNEQYF.

The genes are TRBV6-1 and TRBJ2-1; absent DNA, TCRdb's TRBD2 call cannot be checked. This CDR3 contains 15 residues. Germline CDR1 MNHNS, CDR2 SASEGT. CDR3 sequence: CASSHEVAGGPEQFF.